Described below is a single TCR beta chain sequence and its context. Its antigen is not known. The sample belongs to a study of cytomegalovirus exposure and HLA in healthy donors. The PCR ran on 60 Vbeta and 13 Jbeta primers. Repertoires were generated with immunoSEQ multiplex PCR, while TCRdb's copy carries only in-frame clones and drops some. Of around 200,000 clones listed, roughly 79% are singletons. Study-level points and caveats: Previously analyzed data showed that most TCR beta V segments were productive at a frequency of about 87% or about 30%.

The CDR3 is 13 amino acids. The germline gives CDR1 MDHEN, CDR2 SYDVKM. Trimming took off 3 bases at V and 2 bases at J, with 6 bases between the two ends. The chain joins TRBV28 to TRBJ2-3; D unresolved. The TCR comes from a male donor in good health and CMV-seronegative. The specimen sequenced was PBMCs. The DNA of the CDR3 is TGTGCCAGCAGTTTCCAATCCACAGATACGCAGTATTTT. This codes for CASSFQSTDTQYF.